The 5 T cell receptor beta chains presented below share a single source sample, sequenced in a study of blood T cell repertoires in COVID-19. Sequencing was performed with immunoSEQ multiplex PCR; in TCRdb, only in-frame clones are kept and a portion is missing. The data contain about 380,000 clones, 70% to 90% of them singletons. The material sequenced was peripheral blood. These receptors all come from a man between 35 and 55 years old with acute or convalescent COVID-19.

The chain links TRBV4-1 to TRBJ2-3; 10 bases match TRBD1. Germline V gene lookup returns CDR1 MGHRA and CDR2 YSYEKL. CDR3 length: 18 amino acids. J gave up 2 bases and V 1 base, and 9 bases lay outside the gene matches. CDR3 in amino acids: CASSQAYLTGGYTDTQYF. The CDR3 coding sequence is TGCGCCAGCAGCCAAGCATACCTGACAGGGGGCTACACAGATACGCAGTATTTT.

The chain is built from TRBV19 and TRBJ1-5; D is ambiguous. This CDR3 is 17 amino acids long. Germline CDR1 is LNHDA and CDR2 is SQIVND (reference sequence). Trimming took 0 bases from V and 2 from J, leaving 14 bases between them. CDR3 nucleotide sequence: TGTGCCAGTAGTATAGACCGACAAGTTCAGGGCAATCAGCCCCAGCATTTT. Translation gives CASSIDRQVQGNQPQHF.

This chain joins TRBV28 and TRBJ1-1; tentatively, D is TRBD1 (5 bases). V lost 8 bases, J lost 2 bases, and 18 bases lay in between. This CDR3 spans 15 amino acids. Germline V gene lookup returns CDR1 MDHEN and CDR2 SYDVKM. CDR3 sequence (DNA): TGTGCCAGCGTGACAGCTCCCAACCTTAACACTGAAGCTTTCTTT. It translates to CASVTAPNLNTEAFF.

The V and J genes are TRBV5-6 and TRBJ2-7; TRBD2 aligns across 11 bases. There are 15 residues in the CDR3. V shed 1 base, J shed 6 bases, and the junction held 6 bases outside the gene matches. Germline CDR1 SGHDT, CDR2 YYEEEE. In DNA, the CDR3 is TGTGCCAGCAGCTTGACTAGCGGGGGCTTGCGCGAGCAGTACTTC. Its translation is CASSLTSGGLREQYF.

The rearrangement joins TRBV9 to TRBJ1-2, with D possibly being TRBD1 (5 bases). The germline V gene encodes CDR1 SGDLS and CDR2 YYNGEE. V was shortened by 0 bases and J by 6 bases, with 12 bases between the two germline ends. This CDR3 comprises 14 residues. CDR3 DNA sequence: TGTGCCAGCAGCGTAGTGGGAGGGGTTGATGGCTACACCTTC. It specifies CASSVVGGVDGYTF.